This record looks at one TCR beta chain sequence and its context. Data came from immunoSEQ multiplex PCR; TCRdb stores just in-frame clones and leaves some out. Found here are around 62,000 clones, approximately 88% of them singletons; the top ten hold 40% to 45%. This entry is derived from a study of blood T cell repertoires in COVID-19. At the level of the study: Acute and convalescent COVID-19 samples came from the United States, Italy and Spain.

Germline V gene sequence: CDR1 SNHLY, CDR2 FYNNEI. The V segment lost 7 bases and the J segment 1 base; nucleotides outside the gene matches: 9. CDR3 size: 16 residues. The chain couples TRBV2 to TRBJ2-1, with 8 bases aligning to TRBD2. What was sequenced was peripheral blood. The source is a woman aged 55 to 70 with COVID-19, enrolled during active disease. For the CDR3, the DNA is TGTGCCAGCATATTGTCGGGAGGGGTATCCTACAATGAGCAGTTCTTC. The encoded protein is CASILSGGVSYNEQFF. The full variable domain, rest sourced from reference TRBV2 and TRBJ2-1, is EPEVTQTPSHQVTQMGQEVILRCVPISNHLYFYWYRQILGQKVEFLVSFYNNEISEKSEIFDDQFSVERPDGSNFTLKIRSTKLEDSAMYFCASILSGGVSYNEQFFGPGTRLTVL.